This TCR beta chain appears in the sequencing data of a study of T cell changes during pregnancy in multiple sclerosis. TCRdb keeps only in-frame clones here, not all; method: immunoSEQ multiplex PCR. The sample includes roughly 20,000 clones, around 85% of them seen just once. Trimming pared 1 base from V and 5 bases from J, leaving 15 bases between. This CDR3 spans 15 amino acids. Germline CDR1 MGHRA, CDR2 YSYEKL. The chain joins TRBV4-1 to TRBJ2-7, with D possibly matching TRBD2 (6 bases). Sequenced here: CD8+ T cells from peripheral blood mononuclear cells, sampled after pregnancy. This TCR was recovered from a female donor in good health, enrolled as a control in a pregnancy study. The CDR3 spells CASSQGDGGLDEQYF. The CDR3 nucleotides read TGCGCCAGCAGCCAAGGAGACGGGGGTCTAGACGAGCAGTACTTC.